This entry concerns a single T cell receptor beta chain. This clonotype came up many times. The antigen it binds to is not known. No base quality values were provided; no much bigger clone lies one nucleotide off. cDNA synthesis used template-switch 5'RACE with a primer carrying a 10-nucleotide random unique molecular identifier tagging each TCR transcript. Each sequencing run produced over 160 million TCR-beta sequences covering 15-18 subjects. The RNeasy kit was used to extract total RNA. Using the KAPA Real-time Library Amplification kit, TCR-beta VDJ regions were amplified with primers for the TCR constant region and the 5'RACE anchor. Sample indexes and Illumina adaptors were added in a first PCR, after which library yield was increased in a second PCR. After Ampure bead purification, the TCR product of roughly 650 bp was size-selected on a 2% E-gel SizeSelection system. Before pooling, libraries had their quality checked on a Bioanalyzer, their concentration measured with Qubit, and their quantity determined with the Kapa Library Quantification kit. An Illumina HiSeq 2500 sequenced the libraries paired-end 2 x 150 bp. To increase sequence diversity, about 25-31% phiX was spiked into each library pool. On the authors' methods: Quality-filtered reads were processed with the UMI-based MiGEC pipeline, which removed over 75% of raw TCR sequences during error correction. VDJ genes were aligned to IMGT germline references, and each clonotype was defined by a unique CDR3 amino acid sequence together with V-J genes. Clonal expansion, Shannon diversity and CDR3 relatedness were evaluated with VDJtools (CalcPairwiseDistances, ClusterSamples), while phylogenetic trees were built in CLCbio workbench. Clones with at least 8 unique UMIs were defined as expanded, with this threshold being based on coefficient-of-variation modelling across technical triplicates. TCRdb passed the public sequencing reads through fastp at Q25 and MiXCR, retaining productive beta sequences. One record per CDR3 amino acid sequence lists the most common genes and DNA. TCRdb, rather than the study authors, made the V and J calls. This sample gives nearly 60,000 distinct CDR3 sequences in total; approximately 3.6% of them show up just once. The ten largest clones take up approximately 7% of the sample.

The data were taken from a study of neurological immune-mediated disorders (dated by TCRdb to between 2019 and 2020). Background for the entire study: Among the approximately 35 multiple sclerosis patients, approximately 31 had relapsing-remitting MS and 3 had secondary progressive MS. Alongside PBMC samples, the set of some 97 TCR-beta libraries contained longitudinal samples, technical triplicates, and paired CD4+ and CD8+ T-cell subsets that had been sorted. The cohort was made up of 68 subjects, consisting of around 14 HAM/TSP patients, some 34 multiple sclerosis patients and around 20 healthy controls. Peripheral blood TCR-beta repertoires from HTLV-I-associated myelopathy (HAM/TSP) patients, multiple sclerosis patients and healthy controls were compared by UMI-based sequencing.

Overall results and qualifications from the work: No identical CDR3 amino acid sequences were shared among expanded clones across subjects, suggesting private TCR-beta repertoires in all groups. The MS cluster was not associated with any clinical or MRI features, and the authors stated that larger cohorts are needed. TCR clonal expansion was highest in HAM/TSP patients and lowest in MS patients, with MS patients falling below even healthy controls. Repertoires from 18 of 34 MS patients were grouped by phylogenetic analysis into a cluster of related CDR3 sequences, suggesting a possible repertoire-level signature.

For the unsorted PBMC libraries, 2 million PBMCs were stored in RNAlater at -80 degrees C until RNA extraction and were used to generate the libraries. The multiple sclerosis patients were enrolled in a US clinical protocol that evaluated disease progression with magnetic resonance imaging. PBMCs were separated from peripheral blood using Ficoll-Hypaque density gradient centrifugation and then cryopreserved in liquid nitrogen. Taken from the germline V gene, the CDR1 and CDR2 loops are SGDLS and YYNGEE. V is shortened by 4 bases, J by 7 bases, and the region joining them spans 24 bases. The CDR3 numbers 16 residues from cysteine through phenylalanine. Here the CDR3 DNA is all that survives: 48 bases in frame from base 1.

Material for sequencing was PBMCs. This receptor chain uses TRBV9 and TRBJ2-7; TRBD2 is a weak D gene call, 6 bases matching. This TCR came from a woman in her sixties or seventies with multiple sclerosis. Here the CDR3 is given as CASSPSPLSGGGEQYF. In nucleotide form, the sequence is TGTGCCAGCAGCCCATCCCCCCTAAGTGGCGGAGGGGAGCAGTACTTC.